Many counts were recorded for the clone carrying this TCR beta chain. Samples came from axillary lymph nodes draining the breast cancer. These data originate in a study of breast tumors, draining lymph nodes, adjacent tissues. In TCRdb, the multiplex PCR reads were re-called with MiXCR into one record per CDR3 protein. The sample consists of some 150,000 distinct CDR3 sequences, about a fifth of them appearing once. Germline trimming cut 6 bases from V and 6 bases from J; bases unmatched to any gene: 2. This CDR3 region has 14 residues. The J gene is TRBJ2-1, the V gene TRBV12-3 or TRBV12-4; 13 bases line up with TRBD2. The receptor was derived from a female donor with breast cancer. Some clones in this sample may be carry-over from other donors' samples. The specimen sequenced was axillary lymph node tissue. CDR3 in DNA: TGTGCCAGCAGGGGGACTAGCGGGGTCAATGAGCAGTTCTTC. As protein: CASRGTSGVNEQFF.